This T cell receptor (beta chain) was found in a study of T-cell memory formation after mild COVID-19. Broader study findings: Later expanders leaned CD4+, whereas clones that contracted between day 15 and 85 were balanced CD4/CD8.

V was trimmed by 4 bases and J by 16 bases, leaving 23 bases between them. CDR3 length equals 14 residues. Germline V lookup: CDR1 SGHRS, CDR2 YFSETQ. Notes on this clonotype: Its antigen is not identified.

MiXCR was run by TCRdb on the 5' RACE reads, yielding one entry per CDR3 protein. The sample yields about 410,000 distinct CDR3 sequences, about a sixth seen once. The sequenced material came from PBMCs or a T cell subset sorted from them (not recorded which). The receptor comes from a man between 18 and 29 years old who had mild COVID-19 (a few samples of this study predate the infection). Cell type and time point are not known. The rearrangement uses TRBV5-1 and TRBJ2-2, with D tentatively TRBD1 or TRBD2 (5 bases each). The CDR3 sequence is CASSPYRDGGVKFF. CDR3 coding DNA: TGCGCCAGCAGCCCGTATCGGGACGGTGGGGTGAAGTTTTTT.